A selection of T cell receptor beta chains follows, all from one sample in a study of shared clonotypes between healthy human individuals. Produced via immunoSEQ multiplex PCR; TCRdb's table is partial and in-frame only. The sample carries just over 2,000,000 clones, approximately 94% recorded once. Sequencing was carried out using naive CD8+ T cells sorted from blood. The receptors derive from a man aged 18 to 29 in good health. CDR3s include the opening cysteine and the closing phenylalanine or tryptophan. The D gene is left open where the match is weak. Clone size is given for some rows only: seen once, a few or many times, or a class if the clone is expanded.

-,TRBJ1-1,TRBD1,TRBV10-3,CAISAEDRGPEAFF,TGTGCCATCAGTGCAGAGGACAGGGGTCCTGAAGCTTTCTTT
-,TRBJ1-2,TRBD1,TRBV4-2,CASSQEGNRGLANYGYTF,TGTGCCAGCAGCCAAGAGGGCAACAGGGGCCTAGCTAACTATGGCTACACCTTC
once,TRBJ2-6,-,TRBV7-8,CASSLVGSGANVLTF,TGTGCCAGCAGCTTAGTGGGCTCTGGGGCCAACGTCCTGACTTTC
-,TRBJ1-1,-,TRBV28,CASGNWNTEAFF,TGTGCCAGCGGGAATTGGAACACTGAAGCTTTCTTT
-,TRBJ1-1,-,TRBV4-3,CASSQDDPGRGEAFF,TGCGCCAGCAGCCAAGATGACCCGGGGAGGGGTGAAGCTTTCTTT
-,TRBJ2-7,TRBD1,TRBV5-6,CASSLAGQGYEQYF,TGTGCCAGCAGCTTGGCAGGACAGGGCTACGAGCAGTACTTC
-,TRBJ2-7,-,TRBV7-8,CASSLASVSYEQYF,TGTGCCAGCAGCTTAGCGTCGGTGTCCTACGAGCAGTACTTC
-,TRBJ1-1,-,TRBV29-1,CSVQGIDTEAFF,TGCAGCGTGCAGGGTATCGATACTGAAGCTTTCTTT
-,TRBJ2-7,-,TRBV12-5,CASGLAGASYEQYF,TGTGCTAGTGGTTTGGCTGGAGCGTCCTACGAGCAGTACTTC
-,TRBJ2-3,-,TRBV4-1,CASSQAMGTQYF,TGCGCCAGCAGCCAAGCGATGGGTACGCAGTATTTT
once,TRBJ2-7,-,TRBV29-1,CSVRPQGRYEQYF,TGCAGCGTGAGACCGCAGGGACGATACGAGCAGTACTTC
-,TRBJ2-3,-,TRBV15,CATSSPGLTPADTQYF,TGTGCCACCAGCAGTCCTGGACTAACCCCCGCAGATACGCAGTATTTT
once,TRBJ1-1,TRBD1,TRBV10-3,CAISDAGGMNTEAFF,TGTGCCATCAGTGATGCAGGGGGGATGAACACTGAAGCTTTCTTT
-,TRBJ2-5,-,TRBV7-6,CASSLDLGETQYF,TGTGCCAGCAGCTTAGATCTAGGCGAGACCCAGTACTTC